This TCR beta chain was profiled in a study of blood T cell repertoires in COVID-19. About the research overall: Nucleic acid was either cDNA or gDNA, and it came from T cells, B-cell-depleted T cells, or PBMCs.

Participants reported their clinical history, and cohort assignment relied on those reports. Authors' methods: Reference gene primer amplification gave estimated nucleated cell counts. Libraries were prepared by immunoSEQ multiplex PCR; TCRdb keeps only in-frame clonotypes and omits some of them. That table furnishes V, J and clone size, whereas the DNA furnished D and trimming. The sample records 150,000 to 200,000 clones, 82% being singletons. With V trimmed by 6 bases and J by 2 bases, 3 bases remained unmatched. The CDR3 has 13 amino acids. This clone appeared a few times. The TCR comes from a man aged 35 to 55 who had recovered from COVID-19. V usage is TRBV12-3 or TRBV12-4 and J usage is TRBJ1-2; 7 bases align to TRBD1. Specimen: PBMCs or T cells enriched from blood (not recorded which). CDR3 sequence: CASRKGQNYGYTF. In DNA form, the CDR3 reads TGTGCCAGCAGGAAGGGACAGAACTATGGCTACACCTTC.